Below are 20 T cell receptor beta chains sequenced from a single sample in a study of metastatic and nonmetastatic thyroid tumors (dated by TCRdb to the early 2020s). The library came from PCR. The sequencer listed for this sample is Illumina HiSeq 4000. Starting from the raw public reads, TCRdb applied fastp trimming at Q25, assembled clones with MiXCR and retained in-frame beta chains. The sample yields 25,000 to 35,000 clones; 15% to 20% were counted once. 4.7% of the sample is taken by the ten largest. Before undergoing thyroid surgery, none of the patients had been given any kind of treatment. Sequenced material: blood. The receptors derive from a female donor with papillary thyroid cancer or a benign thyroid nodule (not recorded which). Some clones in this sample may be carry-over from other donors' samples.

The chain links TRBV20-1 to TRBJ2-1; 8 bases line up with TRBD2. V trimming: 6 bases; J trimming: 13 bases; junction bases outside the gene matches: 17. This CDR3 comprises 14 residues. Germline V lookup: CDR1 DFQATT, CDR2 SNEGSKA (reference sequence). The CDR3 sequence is CSAILSGGFSDQFF. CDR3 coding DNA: TGCAGTGCCATCCTAAGCGGGGGCTTCTCGGATCAGTTCTTC.

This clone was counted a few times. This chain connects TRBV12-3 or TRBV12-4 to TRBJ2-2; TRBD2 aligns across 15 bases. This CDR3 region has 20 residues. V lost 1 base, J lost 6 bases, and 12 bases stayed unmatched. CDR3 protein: CASSLVPGLAGGPNSGELFF. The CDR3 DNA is TGTGCCAGCAGTTTAGTGCCGGGACTAGCGGGGGGACCCAACTCCGGGGAGCTGTTTTTT.

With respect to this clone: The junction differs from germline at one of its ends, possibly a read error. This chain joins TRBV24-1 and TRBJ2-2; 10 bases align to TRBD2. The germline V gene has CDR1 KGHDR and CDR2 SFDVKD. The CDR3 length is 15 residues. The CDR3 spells CVTSSQRGGHGELFF. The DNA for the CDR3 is TGTGTCACCAGTAGCCAGCGGGGGGGCCACGGGGAGCTGTTTTTT.

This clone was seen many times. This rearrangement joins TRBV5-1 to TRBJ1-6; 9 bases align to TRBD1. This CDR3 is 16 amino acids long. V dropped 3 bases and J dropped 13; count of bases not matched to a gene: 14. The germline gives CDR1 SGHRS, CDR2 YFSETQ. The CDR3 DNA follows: TGCGCCAGCAGCTCGGAACCGACAGGGGGGTCATTCCCCCTCCACTTT. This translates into CASSSEPTGGSFPLHF.

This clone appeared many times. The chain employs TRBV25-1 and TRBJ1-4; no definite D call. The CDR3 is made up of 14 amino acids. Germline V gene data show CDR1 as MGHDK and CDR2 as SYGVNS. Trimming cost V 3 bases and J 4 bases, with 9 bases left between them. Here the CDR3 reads CASSDPQSNEKLFF. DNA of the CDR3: TGTGCCAGCAGTGACCCACAGAGTAATGAAAAACTGTTTTTT.

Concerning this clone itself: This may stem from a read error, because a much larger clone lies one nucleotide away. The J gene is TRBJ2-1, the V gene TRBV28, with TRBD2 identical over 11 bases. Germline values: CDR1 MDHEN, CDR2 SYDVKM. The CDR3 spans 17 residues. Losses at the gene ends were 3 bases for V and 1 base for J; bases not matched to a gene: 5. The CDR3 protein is CASSFILAGASYNEQFF. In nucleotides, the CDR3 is TGTGCCAGCAGTTTCATACTAGCGGGGGCTTCCTACAATGAGCAGTTCTTC.

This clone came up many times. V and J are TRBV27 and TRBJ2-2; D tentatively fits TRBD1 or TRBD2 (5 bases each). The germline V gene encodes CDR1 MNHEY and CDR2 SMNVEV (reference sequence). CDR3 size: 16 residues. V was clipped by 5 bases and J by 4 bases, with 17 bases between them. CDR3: CASSRDPRTSTGELFF. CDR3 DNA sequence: TGTGCCAGCAGTCGGGACCCGCGAACCAGCACCGGGGAGCTGTTTTTT.

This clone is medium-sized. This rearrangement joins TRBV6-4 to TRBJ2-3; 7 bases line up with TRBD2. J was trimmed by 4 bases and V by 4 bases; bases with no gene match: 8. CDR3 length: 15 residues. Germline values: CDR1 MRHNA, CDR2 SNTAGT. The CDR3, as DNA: TGTGCCAGCAGTGTTGATTCGGGGAGGGCAGATACGCAGTATTTT. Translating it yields CASSVDSGRADTQYF.

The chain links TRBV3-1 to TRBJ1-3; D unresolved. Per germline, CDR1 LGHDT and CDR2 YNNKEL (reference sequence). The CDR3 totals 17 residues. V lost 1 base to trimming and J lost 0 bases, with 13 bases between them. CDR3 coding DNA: TGTGCCAGCAGCCAAGTTAGTCTTACAACCTCTGGAAACACCATATATTTT. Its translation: CASSQVSLTTSGNTIYF.

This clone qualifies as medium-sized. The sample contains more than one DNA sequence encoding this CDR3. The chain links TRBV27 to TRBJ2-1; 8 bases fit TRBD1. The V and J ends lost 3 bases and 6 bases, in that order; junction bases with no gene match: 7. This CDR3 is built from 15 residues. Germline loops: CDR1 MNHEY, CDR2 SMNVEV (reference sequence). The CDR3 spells CASSLTTQGGNEQFF. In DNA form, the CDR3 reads TGTGCCAGCAGTTTGACAACACAGGGGGGCAATGAGCAGTTCTTC.

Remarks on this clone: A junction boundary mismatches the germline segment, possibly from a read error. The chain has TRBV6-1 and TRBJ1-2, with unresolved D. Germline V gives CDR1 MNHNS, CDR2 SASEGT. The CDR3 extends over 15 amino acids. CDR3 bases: TGTGCCGCAGGAGAACCGGGGATAGCGGAGGGTGGCTACACCTGG. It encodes CAAGEPGIAEGGYTW.

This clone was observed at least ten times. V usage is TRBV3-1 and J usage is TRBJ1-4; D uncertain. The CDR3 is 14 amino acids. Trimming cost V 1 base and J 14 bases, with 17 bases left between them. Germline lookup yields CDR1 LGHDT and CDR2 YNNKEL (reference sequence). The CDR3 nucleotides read TGTGCCAGCAGCCAAGGGAATTGGGTGCGTAACCTGTTTTTT. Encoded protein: CASSQGNWVRNLFF.

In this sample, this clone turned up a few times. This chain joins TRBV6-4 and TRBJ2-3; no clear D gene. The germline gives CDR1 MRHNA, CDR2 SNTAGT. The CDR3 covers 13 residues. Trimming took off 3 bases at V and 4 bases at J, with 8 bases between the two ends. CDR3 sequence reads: CASSEERADTQYF. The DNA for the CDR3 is TGTGCCAGCAGTGAGGAGAGAGCAGATACGCAGTATTTT.

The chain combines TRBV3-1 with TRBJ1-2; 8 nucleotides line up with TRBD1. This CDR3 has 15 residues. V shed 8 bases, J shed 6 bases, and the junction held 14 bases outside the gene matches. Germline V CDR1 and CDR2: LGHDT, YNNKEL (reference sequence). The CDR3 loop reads CASGIRGQDTHGYTF. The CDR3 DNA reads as TGTGCCAGCGGGATACGGGGACAGGACACGCATGGCTACACCTTC.

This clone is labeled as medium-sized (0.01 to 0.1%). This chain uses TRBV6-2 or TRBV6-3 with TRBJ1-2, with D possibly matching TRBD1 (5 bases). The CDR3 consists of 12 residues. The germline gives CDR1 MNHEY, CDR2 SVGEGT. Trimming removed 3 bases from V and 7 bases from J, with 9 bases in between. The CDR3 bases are TGTGCCAGCAGTTATGAGGGGTTTGGCTACACCTTC. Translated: CASSYEGFGYTF.

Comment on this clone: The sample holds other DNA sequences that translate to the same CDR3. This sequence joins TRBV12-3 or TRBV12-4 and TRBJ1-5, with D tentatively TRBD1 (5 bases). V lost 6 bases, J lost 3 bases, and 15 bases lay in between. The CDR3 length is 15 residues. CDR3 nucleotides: TGTGCCAGCAGACGGGACGGGACTTTCAATCAGCCCCAGCATTTT. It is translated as CASRRDGTFNQPQHF.

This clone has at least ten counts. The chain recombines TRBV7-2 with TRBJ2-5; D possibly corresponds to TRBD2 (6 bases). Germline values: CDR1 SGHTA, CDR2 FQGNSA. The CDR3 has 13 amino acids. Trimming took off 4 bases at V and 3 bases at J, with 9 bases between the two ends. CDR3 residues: CASSWRVEETQYF. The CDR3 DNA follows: TGTGCCAGCAGCTGGAGGGTTGAAGAGACCCAGTACTTC.

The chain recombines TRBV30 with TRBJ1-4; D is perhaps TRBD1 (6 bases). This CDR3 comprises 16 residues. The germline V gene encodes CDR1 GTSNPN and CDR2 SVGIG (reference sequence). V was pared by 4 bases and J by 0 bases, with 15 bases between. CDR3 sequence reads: CAWTEGGSTTNEKLFF. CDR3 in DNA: TGTGCCTGGACCGAGGGGGGCAGTACAACTAATGAAAAACTGTTTTTT.

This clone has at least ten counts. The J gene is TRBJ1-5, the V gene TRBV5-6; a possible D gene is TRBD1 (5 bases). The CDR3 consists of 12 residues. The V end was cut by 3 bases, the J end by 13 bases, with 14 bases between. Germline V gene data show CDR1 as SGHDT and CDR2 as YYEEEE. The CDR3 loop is CASSSRLGPQHF. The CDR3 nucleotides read TGTGCCAGCAGCTCCAGGCTGGGACCGCAGCATTTT. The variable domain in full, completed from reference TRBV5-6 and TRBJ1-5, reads DAGVTQSPTHLIKTRGQQVTLRCSPKSGHDTVSWYQQALGQGPQFIFQYYEEEERQRGNFPDRFSGHQFPNYSSELNVNALLLGDSALYLCASSSRLGPQHFGDGTRLSIL.

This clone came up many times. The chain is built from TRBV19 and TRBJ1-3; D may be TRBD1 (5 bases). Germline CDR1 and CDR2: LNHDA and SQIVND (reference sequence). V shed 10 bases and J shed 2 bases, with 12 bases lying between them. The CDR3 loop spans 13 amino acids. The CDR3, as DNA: TGTGCCACCGAACCGGGGCCTGGAAACACCATATATTTT. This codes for CATEPGPGNTIYF.